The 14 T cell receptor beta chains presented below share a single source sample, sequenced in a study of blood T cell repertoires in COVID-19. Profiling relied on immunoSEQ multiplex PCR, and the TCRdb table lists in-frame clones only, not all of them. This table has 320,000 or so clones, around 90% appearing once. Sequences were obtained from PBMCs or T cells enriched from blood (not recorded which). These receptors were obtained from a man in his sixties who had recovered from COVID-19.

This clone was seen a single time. For the CDR3, the DNA is TGTGCCAGCAGCCGCTCAGGGGGTTCCACAGATACGCAGTATTTT. Translating it yields CASSRSGGSTDTQYF. The chain joins TRBV3-1 (or the pseudogene TRBV3-2) to TRBJ2-3; TRBD1 matches 7 bases. V lost 4 bases, J lost 2 bases, and 6 bases stayed unmatched. The CDR3 is 15 amino acids. Germline V gene sequence: CDR1 LGHDT, CDR2 YNNKEL (reference sequence).

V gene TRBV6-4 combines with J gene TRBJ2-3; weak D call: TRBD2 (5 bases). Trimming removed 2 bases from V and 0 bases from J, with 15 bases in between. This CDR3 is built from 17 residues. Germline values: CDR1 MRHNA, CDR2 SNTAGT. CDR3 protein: CASSDRSQRMSTDTQYF. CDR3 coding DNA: TGTGCCAGCAGTGACAGGAGCCAGCGGATGAGCACAGATACGCAGTATTTT.

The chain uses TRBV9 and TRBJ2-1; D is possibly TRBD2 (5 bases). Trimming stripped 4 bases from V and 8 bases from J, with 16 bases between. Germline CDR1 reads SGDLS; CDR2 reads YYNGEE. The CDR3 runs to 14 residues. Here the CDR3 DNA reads TGTGCCAGCAGCCCCCGGAGGCCTGGGGATGAGCAGTTCTTC. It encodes CASSPRRPGDEQFF.

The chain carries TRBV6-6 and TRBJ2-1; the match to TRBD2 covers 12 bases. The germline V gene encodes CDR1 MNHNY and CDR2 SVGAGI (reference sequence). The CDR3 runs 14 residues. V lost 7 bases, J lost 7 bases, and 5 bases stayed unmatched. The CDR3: CASKLAGGENEQFF. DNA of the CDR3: TGTGCCAGCAAGCTAGCGGGAGGGGAAAATGAGCAGTTCTTC.

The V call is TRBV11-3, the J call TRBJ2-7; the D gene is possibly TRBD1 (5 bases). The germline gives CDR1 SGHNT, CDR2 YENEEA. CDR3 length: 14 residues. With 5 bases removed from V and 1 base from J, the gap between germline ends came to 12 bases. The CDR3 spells CASSPKGQSYEQYF. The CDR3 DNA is TGTGCCAGCAGCCCGAAGGGGCAGTCCTACGAGCAGTACTTC.

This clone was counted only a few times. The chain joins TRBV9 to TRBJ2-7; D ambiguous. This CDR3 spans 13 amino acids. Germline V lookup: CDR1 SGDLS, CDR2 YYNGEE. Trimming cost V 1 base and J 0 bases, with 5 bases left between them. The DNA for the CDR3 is TGTGCCAGCAGCGTACTTCCCTCCTACGAGCAGTACTTC. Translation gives CASSVLPSYEQYF.

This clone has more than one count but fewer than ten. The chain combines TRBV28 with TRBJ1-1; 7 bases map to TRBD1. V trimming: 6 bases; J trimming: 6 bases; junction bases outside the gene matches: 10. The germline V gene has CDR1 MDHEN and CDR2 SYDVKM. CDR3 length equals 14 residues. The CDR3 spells CASRNDRARPEAFF. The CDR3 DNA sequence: TGTGCCAGCAGAAACGACAGGGCGAGGCCTGAAGCTTTCTTT.

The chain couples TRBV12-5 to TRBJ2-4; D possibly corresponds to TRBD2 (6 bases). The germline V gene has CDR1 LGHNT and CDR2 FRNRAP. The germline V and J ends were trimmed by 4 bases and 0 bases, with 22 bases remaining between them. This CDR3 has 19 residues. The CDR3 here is CASGWSKNVGSLAKNIQYF. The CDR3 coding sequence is TGTGCTAGTGGTTGGAGCAAAAACGTCGGGAGTCTAGCCAAAAACATTCAGTACTTC.

CDR3 bases: TGCAGCGCCCCAGGACAGGGAGAAACAGATACGCAGTATTTT. It codes for CSAPGQGETDTQYF. This chain connects TRBV29-1 to TRBJ2-3; 8 bases are a match to TRBD1. Germline values: CDR1 SQVTM, CDR2 ANQGSEA. V dropped 7 bases and J dropped 3; count of bases not matched to a gene: 9. There are 14 residues in the CDR3.

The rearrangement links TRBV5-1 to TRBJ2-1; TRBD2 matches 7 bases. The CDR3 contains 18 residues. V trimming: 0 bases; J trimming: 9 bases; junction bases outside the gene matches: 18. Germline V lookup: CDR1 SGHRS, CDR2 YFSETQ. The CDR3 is CASSLVGGGRGAQGEQFF. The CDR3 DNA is TGCGCCAGCAGCTTGGTCGGCGGCGGGAGAGGGGCCCAGGGTGAGCAGTTCTTC. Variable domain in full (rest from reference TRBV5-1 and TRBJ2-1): KAGVTQTPRYLIKTRGQQVTLSCSPISGHRSVSWYQQTPGQGLQFLFEYFSETQRNKGNFPGRFSGRQFSNSRSEMNVSTLELGDSALYLCASSLVGGGRGAQGEQFFGPGTRLTVL.

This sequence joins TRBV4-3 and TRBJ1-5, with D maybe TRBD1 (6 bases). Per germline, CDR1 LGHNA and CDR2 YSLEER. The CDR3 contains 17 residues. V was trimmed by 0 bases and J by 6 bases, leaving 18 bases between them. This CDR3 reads CASSQEPHREGGQPQHF. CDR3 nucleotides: TGCGCCAGCAGCCAAGAGCCACACAGGGAAGGGGGTCAGCCCCAGCATTTT.

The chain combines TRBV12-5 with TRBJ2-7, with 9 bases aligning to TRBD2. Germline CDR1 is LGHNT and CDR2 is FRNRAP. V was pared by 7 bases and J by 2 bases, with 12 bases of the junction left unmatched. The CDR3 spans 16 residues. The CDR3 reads CASAVGPSGIPYEQYF. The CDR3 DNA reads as TGTGCTAGTGCCGTAGGCCCTAGCGGGATACCCTACGAGCAGTACTTC.

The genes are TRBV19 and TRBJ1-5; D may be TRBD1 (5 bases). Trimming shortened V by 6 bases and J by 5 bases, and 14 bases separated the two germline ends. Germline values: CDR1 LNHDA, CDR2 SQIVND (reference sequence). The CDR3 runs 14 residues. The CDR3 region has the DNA TGTGCCAGTAGCTCTTGGACACTCGATCAGCCCCAGCATTTT. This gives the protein CASSSWTLDQPQHF.

Written as DNA, the CDR3 is TGCGCCAGCAGCCCGTATAATTCACCCCTCCACTTT. Translated: CASSPYNSPLHF. The rearrangement joins TRBV5-1 to TRBJ1-6; D not certain. V was pared by 4 bases and J by 4 bases, with 3 bases between. The CDR3 spans 12 residues. In germline, CDR1 is SGHRS, CDR2 YFSETQ. The variable domain in full, completed from reference TRBV5-1 and TRBJ1-6, reads KAGVTQTPRYLIKTRGQQVTLSCSPISGHRSVSWYQQTPGQGLQFLFEYFSETQRNKGNFPGRFSGRQFSNSRSEMNVSTLELGDSALYLCASSPYNSPLHFGNGTRLTVT.